Listed here are 30 T cell receptor beta chains from one sample, sequenced in a study of OX40 agonist ivuxolimab in advanced cancers. This table comes from immunoSEQ multiplex PCR, and its TCRdb copy is limited to in-frame clones, with some not included. The repertoire consists of about 58,000 clones, with roughly nine tenths occurring once and the leading ten covering roughly 0.77%. The source material was CD4+ or CD8+ T cells sorted from blood, sampled in a trial of the OX40 agonist ivuxolimab. The source is an adult with an advanced solid tumor such as melanoma, head and neck, liver or kidney cancer.

The sample holds a few counts of this clone. The gene calls are TRBV7-2 and TRBJ2-1, with a possible D match to TRBD2 (5 bases). Germline V CDR1 and CDR2: SGHTA, FQGNSA. CDR3 length: 15 residues. Trimming cost V 4 bases and J 4 bases, with 14 bases left between them. The DNA of the CDR3 is TGTGCCAGCAGCTCCCCGGGATTCGTTTACAATGAGCAGTTCTTC. Its protein is CASSSPGFVYNEQFF.

The chain recombines TRBV30 with TRBJ2-5, with D possibly TRBD2 on 5 matching bases. Germline lookup yields CDR1 GTSNPN and CDR2 SVGIG (reference sequence). The CDR3 sequence is 13 residues long. V dropped 6 bases and J dropped 2 bases, with 13 bases sitting between them. The CDR3 sequence: CACPAGSQETQYF. Written as DNA, the CDR3 is TGTGCCTGTCCTGCGGGCAGTCAAGAGACCCAGTACTTC.

In DNA, the CDR3 is TGTGCCAGCGCCGCTAGCGGTCTCACAGATACGCAGTATTTT. As protein: CASAASGLTDTQYF. V usage is TRBV11-3 and J usage is TRBJ2-3, with 7 bases matching TRBD2. The germline V gene encodes CDR1 SGHNT and CDR2 YENEEA. The CDR3 runs to 14 residues. Trimming cost V 8 bases and J 2 bases; bases outside gene matches: 7.

The rearrangement uses TRBV5-1 and TRBJ1-5, with D unresolved. The CDR3 spans 15 residues. From germline, CDR1 is SGHRS and CDR2 YFSETQ. Trimming stripped 0 bases from V and 7 bases from J, with 14 bases between. Here the CDR3 reads CASSLGDGFGQPQHF. The CDR3 DNA follows: TGCGCCAGCAGCTTGGGAGACGGGTTCGGCCAGCCCCAGCATTTT.

The V and J genes are TRBV29-1 and TRBJ1-2; D is ambiguous. V was cut by 3 bases and J by 4 bases, with 12 bases left in between. The CDR3 length is 13 residues. Germline CDR1 SQVTM, CDR2 ANQGSEA. The DNA of the CDR3 is TGCAGCGTTGAGGTGGGGATCGGCTATGGCTACACCTTC. Its translation is CSVEVGIGYGYTF.

The rearrangement links TRBV5-5 to TRBJ1-2; D is perhaps TRBD1 (5 bases). CDR3 length equals 16 residues. V was pared by 2 bases and J by 1 base, with 15 bases between. Germline loops: CDR1 SGHKS, CDR2 YYEKEE (reference sequence). CDR3 region: CASSFQGTAINYGYTF. CDR3 nucleotides: TGTGCCAGCAGCTTTCAAGGGACCGCGATTAACTATGGCTACACCTTC.

The V and J genes are TRBV11-2 and TRBJ2-5; the D is unclear. There are 14 residues in the CDR3. Per the germline V gene, CDR1 is SGHAT and CDR2 is FQNNGV. The V gene lost 5 bases and the J gene lost 5 bases, with 15 bases spanning the gap. The CDR3 loop is CASSRMRLIETQYF. DNA of the CDR3: TGTGCCAGCAGCCGCATGCGGCTAATTGAGACCCAGTACTTC.

The chain recombines TRBV4-1 with TRBJ2-1; D call uncertain. CDR1 MGHRA and CDR2 YSYEKL come from the germline V gene. The CDR3 has 12 amino acids. Trimming took 4 bases from V and 5 from J, leaving 6 bases between them. DNA for the CDR3: TGCGCCAGCAGCCCCCCCGACAATGAGCAGTTCTTC. Translated, it gives CASSPPDNEQFF.

The chain's CDR3 is CASSLFGSGIGVETQYF. DNA for the CDR3: TGTGCCAGCAGCTTATTCGGTAGCGGGATAGGGGTGGAGACCCAGTACTTC. The chain is built from TRBV7-2 and TRBJ2-5; TRBD2 aligns across 8 bases. V was clipped by 2 bases and J by 5 bases; unmatched bases: 13. This CDR3 region has 17 residues. Germline V gene lookup returns CDR1 SGHTA and CDR2 FQGNSA.

The rearrangement uses TRBV9 and TRBJ2-7; a weak D match, TRBD2 (5 bases). The CDR3 has 15 residues. The V and J ends lost 4 bases and 2 bases respectively, with 16 bases between them. Germline CDR1 reads SGDLS; CDR2 reads YYNGEE. The CDR3 protein is CASSSSSSGTYEQYF. The CDR3 DNA follows: TGTGCCAGCAGCAGTAGTTCGAGCGGAACCTACGAGCAGTACTTC.

The chain combines TRBV6-5 with TRBJ1-5; D call uncertain. Trimming took 4 bases from V and 0 from J, leaving 10 bases between them. The CDR3 loop spans 15 amino acids. Germline CDR1 reads MNHEY; CDR2 reads SVGAGI. CDR3 loop: CASSLRVNSNQPQHF. The DNA for the CDR3 is TGTGCCAGCAGTTTAAGGGTTAATAGCAATCAGCCCCAGCATTTT.

This clone has just one count. The V gene is TRBV19, the J gene TRBJ2-5; 11 bases match TRBD2. Germline CDR1 reads LNHDA; CDR2 reads SQIVND (reference sequence). J was trimmed by 4 bases and V by 3 bases; bases with no gene match: 7. The CDR3 is 16 residues long. Written as DNA, the CDR3 is TGTGCCAGTAGTATTGATAGCGGGAGGGCCCGAGAGACCCAGTACTTC. Translated: CASSIDSGRARETQYF.

The rearrangement joins TRBV29-1 to TRBJ2-1; D may be TRBD2 (6 bases). Trimming cost V 0 bases and J 8 bases, with 11 bases left between them. In germline, CDR1 is SQVTM, CDR2 ANQGSEA. The CDR3 extends over 13 amino acids. The CDR3 coding sequence is TGCAGCGTTGAAGATCGGGACTTTTATGAGCAGTTCTTC. Translated: CSVEDRDFYEQFF.

The chain combines TRBV7-2 with TRBJ2-7, with D uncertain. The CDR3 consists of 12 residues. Trimming took 2 bases from V and 7 from J, leaving 9 bases between them. From germline, CDR1 is SGHTA and CDR2 FQGNSA. The CDR3 is CASSLSTLEQYF. CDR3 nucleotide sequence: TGTGCCAGCAGCTTAAGTACACTTGAGCAGTACTTC.

The J gene is TRBJ1-5, the V gene TRBV30; 8 nucleotides match TRBD1. Germline V gene lookup returns CDR1 GTSNPN and CDR2 SVGIG (reference sequence). Trimming cost V 1 base and J 8 bases; bases outside gene matches: 4. The CDR3 loop spans 13 amino acids. CDR3 region: CAWSGQGAKPQHF. CDR3 bases: TGTGCCTGGAGTGGTCAGGGGGCTAAGCCCCAGCATTTT.

The chain combines TRBV25-1 with TRBJ1-4; D is possibly TRBD1 (5 bases). The germline V gene has CDR1 MGHDK and CDR2 SYGVNS. CDR3 size: 15 residues. The V gene lost 1 base and the J gene lost 8 bases, with 14 bases spanning the gap. CDR3 residues: CASSELNTGEEKLFF. The DNA of the CDR3 is TGTGCCAGCAGTGAATTGAACACGGGGGAGGAAAAACTGTTTTTT.

V and J are TRBV28 and TRBJ2-7; D perhaps matches TRBD1 (6 bases). The V gene lost 8 bases and the J gene lost 9 bases, with 17 bases spanning the gap. The CDR3 has 12 residues. The germline V gene has CDR1 MDHEN and CDR2 SYDVKM. Here the CDR3 reads CASSFQGSPQYF. In nucleotides, the CDR3 is TGTGCCAGCTCGTTCCAGGGGTCGCCGCAGTACTTC.

The chain uses TRBV14 and TRBJ2-7, with 9 bases identical to TRBD2. The CDR3 spans 16 residues. Germline CDR1 reads SGHDN; CDR2 reads FVKESK. J was trimmed by 2 bases and V by 3 bases; bases with no gene match: 8. CDR3 residues: CASSHRPGTSPYEQYF. The CDR3 DNA is TGTGCCAGCAGCCACCGACCCGGGACTAGCCCCTACGAGCAGTACTTC.

The chain joins TRBV19 to TRBJ2-3; D not resolved. V gave up 6 bases and J gave up 2 bases, with 9 bases separating them. CDR3 length: 13 residues. Germline-derived CDR1 and CDR2 are LNHDA and SQIVND (reference sequence). CDR3: CASSLGNTDTQYF. The CDR3 region has the DNA TGTGCCAGTAGCCTGGGGAACACAGATACGCAGTATTTT.

The V and J genes are TRBV5-1 and TRBJ2-2; perhaps D is TRBD1 or TRBD2 (7 bases each). The CDR3 is 14 residues long. Germline CDR1 and CDR2: SGHRS and YFSETQ. V dropped 9 bases and J dropped 4 bases, with 16 bases sitting between them. The CDR3 DNA sequence: TGCGCCACCCAGGGGGGGCGCAGCACCGGGGAGCTGTTTTTT. It is translated as CATQGGRSTGELFF.

J is TRBJ2-1 and V is TRBV5-1; 8 bases line up with TRBD2. The CDR3 runs 15 residues. The ends lost 4 bases at V and 3 bases at J; junction bases unmatched: 6. Germline V gives CDR1 SGHRS, CDR2 YFSETQ. CDR3 nucleotide sequence: TGCGCCAGCAGCACAATAAGCGGGGGCTACAATGAGCAGTTCTTC. Translating gives CASSTISGGYNEQFF.

The V gene is TRBV2, the J gene TRBJ2-4; tentatively, D is TRBD1 (5 bases). Per germline, CDR1 SNHLY and CDR2 FYNNEI. CDR3 length equals 14 residues. Trimming stripped 2 bases from V and 3 bases from J, with 8 bases between. Here the CDR3 reads CASSEPRVKNIQYF. The DNA for the CDR3 is TGTGCCAGCAGTGAACCCAGGGTCAAAAACATTCAGTACTTC.

This chain connects TRBV30 to TRBJ2-2; possible D gene TRBD2, 5 bases. Germline V gene data show CDR1 as GTSNPN and CDR2 as SVGIG (reference sequence). This CDR3 has 14 residues. V lost 3 bases and J lost 5, with 13 bases in between. CDR3 protein: CAWRFLTSTGELFF. As DNA, the CDR3 is TGTGCCTGGAGATTCCTAACTAGTACCGGGGAGCTGTTTTTT.

This clone was seen a handful of times. V is TRBV30 and J is TRBJ2-1; 7 bases are shared with TRBD1. CDR1 and CDR2 from the germline V gene are GTSNPN and SVGIG (reference sequence). Unmatched junction bases numbered 6, after V lost 7 bases and J lost 0 bases. The CDR3 extends over 14 amino acids. The CDR3 coding sequence is TGTGCCTTCCTTCGACAGGGCTCCTACAATGAGCAGTTCTTC. This codes for CAFLRQGSYNEQFF. The entire variable domain, with the rest obtained from reference TRBV30 and TRBJ2-1, is as follows: SQTIHQWPATLVQPVGSPLSLECTVEGTSNPNLYWYRQAAGRGLQLLFYSVGIGQISSEVPQNLSASRPQDRQFILSSKKLLLSDSGFYLCAFLRQGSYNEQFFGPGTRLTVL.

This sequence joins TRBV10-3 and TRBJ2-1; possibly TRBD2 for D (5 bases). CDR1 and CDR2 (germline): ENHRY, SYGVKD. The CDR3 extends over 18 amino acids. Trimming took off 2 bases at V and 2 bases at J, with 19 bases between the two ends. The CDR3 reads CAISETDGSPRAYNEQFF. The CDR3 region has the DNA TGTGCCATCAGTGAGACGGACGGTTCCCCGAGGGCCTACAATGAGCAGTTCTTC.

By proportion, this clone is medium-sized. This chain connects TRBV7-2 to TRBJ1-3, with TRBD1 identical over 12 bases. J lost 3 bases, V lost 1 base, and 4 bases had no gene match. Germline CDR1 is SGHTA and CDR2 is FQGNSA. The CDR3 covers 17 residues. The DNA for the CDR3 is TGTGCCAGCAGCTTAGGGGGACAGGGGGCTGGTGGAAACACCATATATTTT. Translating gives CASSLGGQGAGGNTIYF.

The CDR3 nucleotides are TGTGCCAGCTCAATAACCGGGACAGACAACACTGAAGCTTTCTTT. Translation: CASSITGTDNTEAFF. The gene calls are TRBV18 and TRBJ1-1; 7 bases match TRBD1. The CDR3 runs 15 residues. Germline V gene sequence: CDR1 KGHSH, CDR2 LQKENI. J gave up 2 bases and V 5 bases, and 8 bases lay outside the gene matches.

The V call is TRBV28, the J call TRBJ1-4; possibly TRBD1 for D (5 bases). CDR1 and CDR2 (germline): MDHEN, SYDVKM. The V end lost 6 bases, the J end lost 7 bases, and 15 bases lay between the germline ends. The CDR3 is 14 residues long. For the CDR3, the DNA is TGTGCCAGCAGACAGGAGGAGTACGCTGAAAAACTGTTTTTT. Translated: CASRQEEYAEKLFF.

The V and J genes are TRBV5-6 and TRBJ1-5; D is uncertain. CDR1 and CDR2 from the germline V gene are SGHDT and YYEEEE. V lost 4 bases, J lost 0 bases, and 11 bases lay in between. The CDR3 is 15 residues long. The CDR3 DNA reads as TGTGCCAGCAGCCTCCGACTGCGTAGCAATCAGCCCCAGCATTTT. Protein product: CASSLRLRSNQPQHF.

V and J are TRBV7-8 and TRBJ2-5, with 9 bases matching TRBD2. This CDR3 is built from 14 residues. The germline V gene encodes CDR1 SGHVS and CDR2 FQNEAQ. The V and J ends lost 5 bases and 5 bases, in that order; junction bases with no gene match: 6. The CDR3 DNA is TGTGCCAGCAGCCTTAGCGGGAGTTGGGAGACCCAGTACTTC. Protein: CASSLSGSWETQYF.